These 8 T cell receptor beta chains came from one sample sequenced in a study of T-cell memory formation after mild COVID-19. TCRdb ran MiXCR on the 5' RACE reads and lists one entry per CDR3 protein. Among a few hundred thousand distinct CDR3 sequences listed, roughly 15% were seen once. The sequenced sample was PBMCs or a T cell subset sorted from them (not recorded which). These receptors originate from a man between 18 and 29 years old who had mild COVID-19 (a few samples of this study predate the infection). Cell type and time point are not known.

In its sample, this clonotype was seen a few times. J is TRBJ2-5 and V is TRBV9; D is uncertain. Looked up from germline, CDR1 is SGDLS and CDR2 is YYNGEE. This CDR3 region has 13 residues. V was trimmed by 1 base and J by 2 bases, leaving 6 bases between them. CDR3 residues: CASSVRLQETQYF. For the CDR3, the DNA is TGTGCCAGCAGCGTACGCCTACAAGAGACCCAGTACTTC. The full variable domain, with the rest looked up from reference TRBV9 and TRBJ2-5, is DSGVTQTPKHLITATGQRVTLRCSPRSGDLSVYWYQQSLDQGLQFLIQYYNGEERAKGNILERFSAQQFPDLHSELNLSSLELGDSALYFCASSVRLQETQYFGPGTRLLVL.

This chain uses TRBV2 with TRBJ1-6, with TRBD1 as a possible D gene (5 bases). Germline V gene lookup returns CDR1 SNHLY and CDR2 FYNNEI. V dropped 8 bases and J dropped 4 bases, with 18 bases sitting between them. This CDR3 contains 16 residues. The CDR3 is CASVGTPGTYNSPLHF. In DNA form, the CDR3 reads TGTGCCAGCGTCGGGACCCCGGGAACGTATAATTCACCCCTCCACTTT.

The chain recombines TRBV7-6 with TRBJ2-7, with D possibly TRBD1 on 5 matching bases. CDR1 and CDR2 (germline): SGHVS, FNYEAQ. Trimming shortened V by 5 bases and J by 5 bases, and 10 bases separated the two germline ends. The CDR3 has 12 residues. In DNA, the CDR3 is TGTGCCAGCAGCCGTACAGGAAACGAGCAGTACTTC. Its translation is CASSRTGNEQYF.

There are many counts of this clonotype. The rearrangement joins TRBV20-1 to TRBJ2-7, with TRBD2 matching over 10 bases. J lost 1 base, V lost 3 bases, and 6 bases had no gene match. The CDR3 loop spans 15 amino acids. CDR1 is DFQATT, CDR2 SNEGSKA, per germline (reference sequence). CDR3 sequence (DNA): TGCAGTGCTAGTCGGGCTAGCGGGGGATCCTACGAGCAGTACTTC. It translates to CSASRASGGSYEQYF.

This sequence joins TRBV25-1 and TRBJ1-1; D is undetermined. Deletions cut 2 bases from V and 2 bases from J, with 9 bases between. This CDR3 spans 14 amino acids. From germline, CDR1 is MGHDK and CDR2 SYGVNS. The CDR3 loop is CASSERLTNTEAFF. DNA of the CDR3: TGTGCCAGCAGTGAACGGCTGACTAACACTGAAGCTTTCTTT.

This clonotype occurred many times. The chain employs TRBV5-1 and TRBJ2-5; D might be TRBD1 (5 bases). Trimming cost V 4 bases and J 5 bases, with 12 bases left between them. Germline V gene data show CDR1 as SGHRS and CDR2 as YFSETQ. This CDR3 contains 13 residues. CDR3 in amino acids: CASSGRWGETQYF. Written as DNA, the CDR3 is TGCGCCAGCAGCGGCAGATGGGGCGAGACCCAGTACTTC.

This clonotype appeared a few times. The chain recombines TRBV30 with TRBJ1-4, with D tentatively TRBD1 (6 bases). The V end was cut by 5 bases, the J end by 5 bases, with 12 bases between. Germline V gene sequence: CDR1 GTSNPN, CDR2 SVGIG (reference sequence). The CDR3 extends over 13 amino acids. The CDR3 loop reads CAWRDNLNEKLFF. DNA for the CDR3: TGTGCCTGGCGGGACAATCTGAATGAAAAACTGTTTTTT.

This clonotype turned up a few times. The chain links TRBV27 to TRBJ1-2; TRBD1 is a possible D gene (6 bases). The V gene's germline CDR1 is MNHEY and CDR2 SMNVEV (reference sequence). Trimming removed 0 bases from V and 7 bases from J, with 9 bases in between. This CDR3 is built from 13 residues. Here the CDR3 reads CASSLSVGGGYTF. The CDR3 DNA reads as TGTGCCAGCAGTTTATCCGTAGGGGGTGGCTACACCTTC.